Detailed here is one T cell receptor beta chain. Its specificity is not known. Some clones are missing from TCRdb's copy, which holds only in-frame ones; the method was immunoSEQ multiplex PCR. The sample lists about 36,000 clones, approximately 40% occurring once. This sample was taken from a study of PD-L1 blockade in urothelial cancer. Study overall: Intravenous atezolizumab, 1,200 mg every 3 weeks, was begun by patients in the mid-2010s.

Study-wide results and caveats: More tumor-infiltrating T lymphocytes occurred in patients with durable benefit.

V lost 5 bases and J lost 5; bases outside the gene matches: 4. Germline CDR1 and CDR2: MDHEN and SYDVKM. The CDR3 is 14 amino acids. The chain couples TRBV28 to TRBJ1-4; TRBD1 matches at 8 bases. The sequence came from a man between 60 and 70 years old with urothelial cancer. Sequences were derived from tumor tissue, sampled before atezolizumab (anti-PD-L1) treatment. The CDR3, as DNA: TGTGCCAGCAGTGGCAGACAGGGGAATGAAAAACTGTTTTTT. Residues: CASSGRQGNEKLFF.